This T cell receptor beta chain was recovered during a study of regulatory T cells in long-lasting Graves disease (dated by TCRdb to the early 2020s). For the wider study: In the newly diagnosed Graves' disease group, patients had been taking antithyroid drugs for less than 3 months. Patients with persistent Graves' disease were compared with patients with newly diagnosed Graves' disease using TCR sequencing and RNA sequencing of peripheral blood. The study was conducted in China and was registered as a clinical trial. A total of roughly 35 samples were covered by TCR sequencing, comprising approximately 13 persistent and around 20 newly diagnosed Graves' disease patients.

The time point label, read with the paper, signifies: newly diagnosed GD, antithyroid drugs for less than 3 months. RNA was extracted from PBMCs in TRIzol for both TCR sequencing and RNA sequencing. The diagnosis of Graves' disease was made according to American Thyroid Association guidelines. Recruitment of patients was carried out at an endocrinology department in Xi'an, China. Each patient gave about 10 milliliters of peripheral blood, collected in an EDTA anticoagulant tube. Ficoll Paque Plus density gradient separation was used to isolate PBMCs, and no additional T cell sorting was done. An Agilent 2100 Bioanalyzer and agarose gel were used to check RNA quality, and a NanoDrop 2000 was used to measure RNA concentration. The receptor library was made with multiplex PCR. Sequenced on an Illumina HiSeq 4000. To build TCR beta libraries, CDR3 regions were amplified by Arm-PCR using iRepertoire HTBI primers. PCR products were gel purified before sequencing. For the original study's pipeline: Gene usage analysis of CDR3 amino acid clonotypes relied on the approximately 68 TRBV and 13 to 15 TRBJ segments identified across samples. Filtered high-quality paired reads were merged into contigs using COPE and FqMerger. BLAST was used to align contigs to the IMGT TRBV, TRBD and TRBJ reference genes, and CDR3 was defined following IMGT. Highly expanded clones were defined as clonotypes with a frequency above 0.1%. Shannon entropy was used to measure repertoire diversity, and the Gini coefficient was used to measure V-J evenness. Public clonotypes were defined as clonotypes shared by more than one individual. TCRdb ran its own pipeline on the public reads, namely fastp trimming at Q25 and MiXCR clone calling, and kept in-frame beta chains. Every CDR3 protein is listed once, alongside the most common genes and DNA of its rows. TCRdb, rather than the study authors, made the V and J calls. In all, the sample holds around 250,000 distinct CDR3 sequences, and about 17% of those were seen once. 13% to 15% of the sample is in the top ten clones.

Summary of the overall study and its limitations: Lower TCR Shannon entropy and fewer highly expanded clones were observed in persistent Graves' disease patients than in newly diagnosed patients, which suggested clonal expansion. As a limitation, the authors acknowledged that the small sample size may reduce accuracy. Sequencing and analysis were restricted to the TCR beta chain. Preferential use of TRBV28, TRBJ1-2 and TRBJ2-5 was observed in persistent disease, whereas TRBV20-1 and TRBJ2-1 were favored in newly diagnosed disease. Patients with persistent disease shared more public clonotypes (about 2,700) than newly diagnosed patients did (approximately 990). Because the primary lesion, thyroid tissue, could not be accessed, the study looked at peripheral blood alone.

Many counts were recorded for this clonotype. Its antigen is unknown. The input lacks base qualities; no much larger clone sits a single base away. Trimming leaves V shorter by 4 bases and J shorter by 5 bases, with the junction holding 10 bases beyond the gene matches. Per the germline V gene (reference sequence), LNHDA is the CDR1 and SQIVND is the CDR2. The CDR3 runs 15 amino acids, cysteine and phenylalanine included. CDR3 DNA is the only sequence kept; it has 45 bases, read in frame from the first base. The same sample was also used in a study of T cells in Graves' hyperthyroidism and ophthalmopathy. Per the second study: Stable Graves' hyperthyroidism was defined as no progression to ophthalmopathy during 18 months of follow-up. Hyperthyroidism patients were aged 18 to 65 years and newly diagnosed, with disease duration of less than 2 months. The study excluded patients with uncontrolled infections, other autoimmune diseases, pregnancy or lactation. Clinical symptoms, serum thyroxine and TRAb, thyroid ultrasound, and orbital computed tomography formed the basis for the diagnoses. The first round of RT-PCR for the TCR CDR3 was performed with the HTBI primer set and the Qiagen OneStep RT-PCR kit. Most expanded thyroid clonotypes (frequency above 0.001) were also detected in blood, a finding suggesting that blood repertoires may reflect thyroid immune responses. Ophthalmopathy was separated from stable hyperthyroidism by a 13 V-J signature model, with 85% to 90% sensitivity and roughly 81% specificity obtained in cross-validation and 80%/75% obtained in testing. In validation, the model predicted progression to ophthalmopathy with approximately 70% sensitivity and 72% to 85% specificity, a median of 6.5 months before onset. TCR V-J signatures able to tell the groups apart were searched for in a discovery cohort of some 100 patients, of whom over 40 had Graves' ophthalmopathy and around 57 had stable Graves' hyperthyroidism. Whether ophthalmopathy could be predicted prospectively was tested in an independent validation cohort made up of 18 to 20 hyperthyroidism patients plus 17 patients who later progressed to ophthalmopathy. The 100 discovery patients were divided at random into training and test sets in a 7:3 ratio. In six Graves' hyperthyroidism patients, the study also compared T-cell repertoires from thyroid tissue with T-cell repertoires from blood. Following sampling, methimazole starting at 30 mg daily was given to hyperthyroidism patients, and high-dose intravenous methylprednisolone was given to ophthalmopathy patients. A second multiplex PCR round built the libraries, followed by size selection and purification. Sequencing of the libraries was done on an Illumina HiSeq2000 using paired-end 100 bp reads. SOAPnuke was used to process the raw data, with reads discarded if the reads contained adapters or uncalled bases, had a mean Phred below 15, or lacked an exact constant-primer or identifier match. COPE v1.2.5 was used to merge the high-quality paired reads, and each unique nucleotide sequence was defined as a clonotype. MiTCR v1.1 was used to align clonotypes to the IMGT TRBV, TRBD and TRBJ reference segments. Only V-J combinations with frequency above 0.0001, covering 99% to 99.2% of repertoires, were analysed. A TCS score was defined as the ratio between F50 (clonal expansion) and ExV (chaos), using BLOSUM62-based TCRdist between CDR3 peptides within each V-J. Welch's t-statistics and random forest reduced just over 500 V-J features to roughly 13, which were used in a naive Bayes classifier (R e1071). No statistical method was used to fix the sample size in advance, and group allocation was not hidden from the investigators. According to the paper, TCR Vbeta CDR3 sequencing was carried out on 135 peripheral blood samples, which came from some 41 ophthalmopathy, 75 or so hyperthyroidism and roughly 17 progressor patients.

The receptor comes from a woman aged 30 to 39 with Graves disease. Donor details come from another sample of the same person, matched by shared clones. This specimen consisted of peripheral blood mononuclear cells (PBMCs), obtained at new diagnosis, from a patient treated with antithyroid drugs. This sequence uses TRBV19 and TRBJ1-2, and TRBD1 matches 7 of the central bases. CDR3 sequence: CASSTRQGTRYGYTF. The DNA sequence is TGTGCCAGTAGTACCAGACAGGGTACTAGATATGGCTACACCTTC. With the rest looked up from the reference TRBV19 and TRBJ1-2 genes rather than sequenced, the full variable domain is DGGITQSPKYLFRKEGQNVTLSCEQNLNHDAMYWYRQDPGQGLRLIYYSQIVNDFQKGDIAEGYSVSREKKESFPLTVTSAQKNPTAFYLCASSTRQGTRYGYTFGSGTRLTVV.